This T cell receptor beta chain was sequenced during a study of blood T cell repertoires in COVID-19. Across the study: Acute and convalescent COVID-19 specimens originated in the United States, Italy and Spain.

Authors' data handling: The authors estimated nucleated cell counts from reference gene primer amplification. The assay was immunoSEQ multiplex PCR, and TCRdb's table has in-frame clones only and misses some. V and J calls plus clone size are reproduced from that table; the DNA served to infer D and trimming. Of 400,000 or so clones listed, roughly 90% are singletons. Germline values: CDR1 LNHDA, CDR2 SQIVND (reference sequence). V lost 5 bases, J lost 0 bases, and 7 bases stayed unmatched. The CDR3 consists of 15 residues. The sequence was obtained from a man aged 18 to 29 with COVID-19, enrolled during active disease. The rearrangement joins TRBV19 to TRBJ2-7; 7 bases match TRBD1. Sequencing was carried out using peripheral blood. The CDR3 DNA sequence: TGTGCCAGTAGTGTAGGGACAGCCAGCTCCTACGAGCAGTACTTC. This gives the protein CASSVGTASSYEQYF. Complete variable domain (other parts from reference TRBV19 and TRBJ2-7): DGGITQSPKYLFRKEGQNVTLSCEQNLNHDAMYWYRQDPGQGLRLIYYSQIVNDFQKGDIAEGYSVSREKKESFPLTVTSAQKNPTAFYLCASSVGTASSYEQYFGPGTRLTVT.